This TCR beta chain was recovered during a study of T-cell memory formation after mild COVID-19. The wider study: Each donor largely had its own TCR clusters. Findings of the study overall: A balance of CD4 and CD8 characterized clones contracting day 15 to 85, whereas later expanders leaned CD4+.

About this clonotype itself: Its matching antigen is unknown.

5'RACE with constant-segment primers yielded barcoded, UMI-tagged TCR alpha and TCR beta cDNA libraries. TCRdb re-analysed the 5' RACE reads in MiXCR, keeping a single row per CDR3 protein. The sample has about 170,000 distinct CDR3 sequences, 10% to 15% seen once. The CDR3 runs 14 residues. CDR1 DFQATT and CDR2 SNEGSKA come from the germline V gene (reference sequence). Trimming took 8 bases from V and 3 from J; bases not matched to a gene: 12. The rearrangement uses TRBV20-1 and TRBJ2-7, with 8 bases that match TRBD1. The clonotype comes from a man between 18 and 35 years old who had mild COVID-19 (a few samples of this study predate the infection). Cell type and time point are not known. Specimen: PBMCs or a T cell subset sorted from them (not recorded which). CDR3 sequence reads: CSPSTGGAGYEQYV. DNA for the CDR3: TGCAGTCCTTCCACAGGGGGAGCCGGCTACGAGCAGTACGTC.